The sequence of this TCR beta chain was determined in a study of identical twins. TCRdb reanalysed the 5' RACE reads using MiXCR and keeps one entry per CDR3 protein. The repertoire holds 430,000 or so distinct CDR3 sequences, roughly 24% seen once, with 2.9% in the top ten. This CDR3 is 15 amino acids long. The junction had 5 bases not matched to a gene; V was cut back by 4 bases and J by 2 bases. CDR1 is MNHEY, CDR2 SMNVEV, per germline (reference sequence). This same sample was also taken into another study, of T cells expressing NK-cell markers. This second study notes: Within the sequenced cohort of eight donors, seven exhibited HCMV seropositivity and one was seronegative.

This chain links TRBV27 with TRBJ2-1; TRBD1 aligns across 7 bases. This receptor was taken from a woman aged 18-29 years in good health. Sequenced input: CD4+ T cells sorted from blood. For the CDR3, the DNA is TGTGCCAGCAGTTCGCCCGGGACAGCCTACAATGAGCAGTTCTTC. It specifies CASSSPGTAYNEQFF.